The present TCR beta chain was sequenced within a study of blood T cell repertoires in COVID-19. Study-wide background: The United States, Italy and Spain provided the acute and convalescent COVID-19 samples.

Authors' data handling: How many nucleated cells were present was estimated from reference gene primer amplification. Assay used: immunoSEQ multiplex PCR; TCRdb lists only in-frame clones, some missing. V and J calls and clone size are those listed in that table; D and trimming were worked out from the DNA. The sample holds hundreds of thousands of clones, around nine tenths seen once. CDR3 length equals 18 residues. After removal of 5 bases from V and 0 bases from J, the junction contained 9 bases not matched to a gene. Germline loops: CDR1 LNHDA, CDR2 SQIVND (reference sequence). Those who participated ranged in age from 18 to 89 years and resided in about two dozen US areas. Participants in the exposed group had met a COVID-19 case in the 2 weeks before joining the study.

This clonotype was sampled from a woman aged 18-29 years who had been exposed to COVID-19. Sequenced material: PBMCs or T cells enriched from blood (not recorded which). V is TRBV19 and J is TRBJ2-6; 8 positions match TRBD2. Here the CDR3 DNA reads TGTGCCAGTAGTTCCCCGACTAGCGTCTACTCTGGGGCCAACGTCCTGACTTTC. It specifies CASSSPTSVYSGANVLTF. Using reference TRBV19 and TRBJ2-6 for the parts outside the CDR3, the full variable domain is DGGITQSPKYLFRKEGQNVTLSCEQNLNHDAMYWYRQDPGQGLRLIYYSQIVNDFQKGDIAEGYSVSREKKESFPLTVTSAQKNPTAFYLCASSSPTSVYSGANVLTFGAGSRLTVL.